This TCR beta chain was retrieved from a study of shared clonotypes between healthy human individuals (TCRdb year 2020). Background on the whole study: The cohort included three men and two women between 18 and 49 years of age. Per donor, leukapheresis produced somewhere between about 0.94 and 9.5 billion PBMCs. To estimate repertoire size and how much clonotypes are shared between individuals, the study performed deep sequencing of blood TCR repertoires from roughly five healthy adults. To increase sequencing depth and limit assay-specific biases, different laboratories used diverse techniques to prepare libraries and sequence TCR repertoires. The research as a whole found: Only blood was sampled, and tissue TCR repertoires likely differ from those in blood. The genetic and exposure-history diversity represented was limited by the small number of donors. Pairwise subsampling led to the expectation that sequencing depth would affect the degree of clonotype sharing among donors.

In the case of this clone: Its antigen has not been determined. No clone much larger than this one lies a single base away; base qualities are absent.

The donors were healthy, HIV-negative adults who had no recently reported acute infections or vaccinations. All donors were Caucasian adults living in Nashville, Tennessee, USA. In the unsorted samples, roughly 90 million PBMCs were counted, and genomic DNA was extracted using the QIAamp DNA Blood Mini kit. Blood was obtained by leukapheresis, after which PBMCs were separated by Ficoll-Histopaque density gradient centrifugation and cryopreserved in liquid nitrogen vapor phase. Using the deep immunoSEQ assay, multiplex PCR amplified TCR CDR3 regions from genomic DNA. Extracted genomic DNA from each cell subset was spread evenly across all wells of several immunoSEQ 96-well plates, with each plate serving as a replicate. For unsorted PBMC, each replicate PCR was loaded with approximately 300 ng genomic DNA, equivalent to about 30,000 T cell genomes. Ten immunoSEQ deep assay plates were used to sequence the unsorted PBMC genomic DNA. Purified libraries were quantified with a Qubit 3.0 fluorometer, sized on a Bioanalyzer 2100, and re-quantified with the KAPA Library Quantification kit. Every immunoSEQ 96-well plate was sequenced on a separate single-read 150-cycle Illumina NextSeq 550 flow cell. From the authors' description of their analysis: The immunoSEQ output contained only junctional sequences without quality scores, so filtering could not match that applied to full-length reads. To assign V/J genes and CDR3, sequences were annotated against IMGT germline references using PyIR, a Python wrapper for IgBLAST v1.9. Any read was removed if the V/J assignment was weak (E-value above 1e-6), the CDR3 was missing, or the read contained stop codons, out-of-frame junctions, or ambiguous translated residues. V3J clonotypes were defined as sequences sharing an identical inferred V gene, J gene, and CDR3 amino acid sequence. Percentage overlap between repertoires was calculated by dividing the number of shared unique clonotypes by the size of the smaller repertoire. RTK rarefaction, the Chao1 estimator, and Recon v2.1 estimates of unobserved clonotypes were used to assess repertoire richness. TCRdb obtained this table from immuneACCESS and retained in-frame rearrangements with V and J assigned. These tables miss some clones; where compared with another copy, unresolved V genes account for less than half of the shortfall, and the remainder is unexplained. Clone size and the V and J calls come from that table; the DNA yielded D and trimming. The sample yields around 500,000 clones; approximately 81% were counted once. The ten top clones hold roughly 13% of the sample.

Trimming at the junction amounts to 0 bases on V and 3 bases on J, and the germline ends lie 6 bases apart. The germline V gene encodes CDR1 MGHRA and CDR2 YSYEKL. The CDR3 starts with the cysteine, ends with the phenylalanine, and has 13 residues. Just CDR3 DNA is preserved here, 39 bases in frame from base 1. The receptor comes from a woman aged 40 to 50 in good health. Some clones in this sample may be carry-over from other donors' samples. The sequence is built from TRBV4-1 and TRBJ2-7; the D gene identity is not certain. The sample comprised PBMCs. The DNA sequence reads TGCGCCAGCAGCCAAGAATTCAGCTACGAGCAGTACTTC. This yields the protein CASSQEFSYEQYF.